This T cell receptor beta chain was obtained from a study of blood T cell repertoires in COVID-19. About the study: The study drew acute and convalescent COVID-19 samples from the United States, Italy and Spain. PBMCs, B-cell-depleted T cells, or T cells were the source of the cDNA or gDNA that made up the material.

Method: immunoSEQ multiplex PCR; TCRdb's copy keeps in-frame clones and lacks some. The sample lists about 46,000 clones, about four fifths seen once, with 7% to 8.5% in the top ten. Looked up from germline, CDR1 is SGHTA and CDR2 is FQGNSA. V lost 5 bases and J 0 bases, leaving 14 bases between the germline ends. The CDR3 is 15 residues long. The material sequenced was peripheral blood. The clonotype was recovered from a man in his sixties with active COVID-19. V gene TRBV7-2 combines with J gene TRBJ2-7; D possibly corresponds to TRBD2 (7 bases). CDR3 in DNA: TGTGCCAGCAGCATAAAGGGGGGGGCCTCCTACGAGCAGTACTTC. It translates to CASSIKGGASYEQYF.